The entry below gives a single T cell receptor (beta chain) sequence along with its context. Antigen specificity is unknown. The data were taken from a study of monozygotic twins with inflammatory bowel disease. Notes on the study in general: It was in IBD patients that TCRbeta diversity (inverse Simpson) was lower than in healthy co-twins.

Germline CDR1 is ENHRY and CDR2 is SYGVKD. The CDR3 has 15 amino acids. Unfractionated whole blood yielded total RNA, and T cells were not sorted. TCRdb reprocessed the 5' RACE reads, with one entry per CDR3 protein and no DNA. The sample table includes about 210,000 distinct CDR3 sequences. This clonotype was obtained from a human donor with ulcerative colitis or Crohn's disease, or a healthy co-twin of an affected twin (not recorded which). This chain joins TRBV10-3 and TRBJ1-3; absent DNA, TCRdb's TRBD1 call cannot be checked. Source material: blood. The CDR3 region is CAISEEGALRNTIYF.